One and the same sample provided the 10 T cell receptor beta chains below, sequenced in a study of T-cell memory formation after mild COVID-19. In TCRdb, the 5' RACE reads were re-called with MiXCR into one record per CDR3 protein. The sample lists around 200,000 distinct CDR3 sequences, roughly 18% occurring once. The sample was PBMCs or a T cell subset sorted from them (not recorded which). The receptors here all came from a young man who had mild COVID-19 (a few samples of this study predate the infection). Cell type and time point are not known.

This clonotype was detected a few times. V and J are TRBV30 and TRBJ1-2; D call uncertain. The length of the CDR3 is 14 residues. CDR1 is GTSNPN, CDR2 SVGIG, per germline (reference sequence). Trimming left V 0 bases short and J 5 bases short, with 13 bases between. DNA for the CDR3: TGTGCCTGGAGTGTTTACGGCCTTGGTTATGGCTACACCTTC. Amino acids: CAWSVYGLGYGYTF.

In this sample, this clonotype turned up many times. V gene TRBV9 combines with J gene TRBJ1-5, with D perhaps matching TRBD1 (5 bases). Germline V CDR1 and CDR2: SGDLS, YYNGEE. Between the trimmed V and J ends, which lost 4 bases and 2 bases, there was a span of 19 bases. This CDR3 is 17 amino acids long. CDR3 DNA sequence: TGTGCCAGCAGCCAGTGGGGGAGAGGTCCCGGCAATCAGCCCCAGCATTTT. Its translation: CASSQWGRGPGNQPQHF.

This clonotype was picked up a small number of times. V usage is TRBV10-1 and J usage is TRBJ2-3; tentative D call: TRBD1 (6 bases). Germline assignment: CDR1 WNHNN and CDR2 SYGVQD (reference sequence). The V end was cut by 1 base, the J end by 4 bases, with 12 bases between. This CDR3 comprises 15 residues. CDR3 nucleotides: TGCGCCAGCAGTGAGTTGGGGGCCGACGCAGATACGCAGTATTTT. It yields the protein CASSELGADADTQYF.

This clonotype was observed at least ten times. The chain couples TRBV5-1 to TRBJ1-4, with 7 bases that match TRBD1. J lost 4 bases, V lost 3 bases, and 3 bases had no gene match. The CDR3 spans 14 residues. Germline CDR1 is SGHRS and CDR2 is YFSETQ. CDR3 nucleotides: TGCGCCAGCAGCTCGACAGGGAATAATGAAAAACTGTTTTTT. Protein product: CASSSTGNNEKLFF.

The rearrangement joins TRBV5-1 to TRBJ1-4; TRBD1 matches 7 bases. Germline V gene lookup returns CDR1 SGHRS and CDR2 YFSETQ. The CDR3 spans 15 residues. Germline trimming cut 3 bases from V and 0 bases from J; bases unmatched to any gene: 2. CDR3 loop: CASSYGQATNEKLFF. The CDR3 nucleotides are TGCGCCAGCAGCTACGGACAGGCAACTAATGAAAAACTGTTTTTT.

Within the sample, this clonotype is medium-sized. The chain has TRBV5-1 and TRBJ2-6; D remains unclear. The CDR3 extends over 16 amino acids. Per the germline V gene, CDR1 is SGHRS and CDR2 is YFSETQ. The V end lost 0 bases, the J end lost 2 bases, and 9 bases lay between the germline ends. CDR3 in DNA: TGCGCCAGCAGCTTGGAGGTCGTGCCTGGGGCCAACGTCCTGACTTTC. Encoded protein: CASSLEVVPGANVLTF.

This clonotype was picked up a small number of times. The J gene is TRBJ2-1, the V gene TRBV11-2, with TRBD1 as a possible D gene (6 bases). Germline V lookup: CDR1 SGHAT, CDR2 FQNNGV. With 8 bases removed from V and 8 bases from J, the gap between germline ends came to 19 bases. CDR3 size: 14 residues. CDR3 coding DNA: TGTGCCAGCCTCGCGGGCGTCAGGGGCGATGAGCAGTTCTTC. Translating gives CASLAGVRGDEQFF.

V is TRBV5-4 and J is TRBJ2-3; 7 nucleotides line up with TRBD2. The germline gives CDR1 SGHNT, CDR2 YYREEE (reference sequence). This CDR3 is 16 amino acids long. V trimming: 0 bases; J trimming: 0 bases; junction bases outside the gene matches: 4. The CDR3 DNA reads TGTGCCAGCAGCTTGGGGAGCGGGGTCAGCACAGATACGCAGTATTTT. Protein: CASSLGSGVSTDTQYF. The complete variable domain, with remaining parts taken from reference TRBV5-4 and TRBJ2-3, reads ETGVTQSPTHLIKTRGQQVTLRCSSQSGHNTVSWYQQALGQGPQFIFQYYREEENGRGNFPPRFSGLQFPNYSSELNVNALELDDSALYLCASSLGSGVSTDTQYFGPGTRLTVL.

This chain links TRBV6-2 or TRBV6-3 with TRBJ1-5; D perhaps matches TRBD1 (6 bases). CDR1 is MNHEY and CDR2 is SVGEGT in the germline V gene. The CDR3 runs to 14 residues. The V end lost 5 bases, the J end lost 2 bases, and 10 bases lay between the germline ends. CDR3 DNA sequence: TGTGCCAGCAGTGCAGGGGCAGGCAATCAGCCCCAGCATTTT. Translation gives CASSAGAGNQPQHF.

The J gene is TRBJ2-7, the V gene TRBV7-2; a possible D gene is TRBD2 (5 bases). The CDR3 totals 14 residues. V gave up 6 bases and J gave up 0 bases, with 12 bases separating them. Germline lookup yields CDR1 SGHTA and CDR2 FQGNSA. This CDR3 is CASRYGVHSYEQYF. CDR3 DNA sequence: TGTGCCAGCAGGTACGGGGTACACTCCTACGAGCAGTACTTC.